This T cell receptor beta chain was observed in a study of shared clonotypes between healthy human individuals. Study details: CD8 memory received one plate per donor, CD8 naive two, CD4 memory three and CD4 naive three.

Germline V gene lookup returns CDR1 SGHTA and CDR2 FQGNSA. This CDR3 is built from 13 residues. V was trimmed by 3 bases and J by 4 bases, leaving 7 bases between them. The method was immunoSEQ multiplex PCR; TCRdb's version includes in-frame clones alone and lacks a portion of them. Counted here are under 2,500,000 clones, more than 90% occurring once; the ten biggest clones make up approximately 0.13%. The chain has TRBV7-2 and TRBJ1-5; the D is unclear. This receptor was taken from a man aged 18 to 30 in good health. Sequencing input: naive CD4+ T cells sorted from blood. Subset specified: CD45RA+ positively selected. The DNA of the CDR3 is TGTGCCAGCAGCTTCCTTCAAAATCAGCCCCAGCATTTT. Translated, it gives CASSFLQNQPQHF.